Described below is a single TCR beta chain sequence and its context. As yet, its antigen is unknown. These data are taken from a study of T cell responses to AZD1222 COVID-19 vaccine. Study-level results: Seropositive status at baseline applied to only five or six AZD1222 recipients. Receipt of two AZD1222 doses was followed by a rise in Spike-specific TCR breadth and depth. Repertoires in all cases were sampled only once the peak T cell response had passed.

Assay used: immunoSEQ multiplex PCR; TCRdb lists only in-frame clones, some missing. Here the sample spans 150,000 to 200,000 clones, approximately 93% being singletons. Pooled samples include second doses given at about 4 or 12 weeks. Germline V gives CDR1 KGHSH, CDR2 LQKENI. V was cut by 4 bases and J by 3 bases, with 12 bases left in between. The CDR3 is 14 amino acids. The TCR comes from an adult who received the AZD1222 COVID-19 vaccine. The rearrangement uses TRBV18 and TRBJ1-1; no reliable D call. This sample comprised peripheral blood, obtained 28 days after the second AZD1222 dose. In DNA, the CDR3 is TGTGCCAGCTCACAAACAGAGGGAGACACTGAAGCTTTCTTT. This encodes CASSQTEGDTEAFF.